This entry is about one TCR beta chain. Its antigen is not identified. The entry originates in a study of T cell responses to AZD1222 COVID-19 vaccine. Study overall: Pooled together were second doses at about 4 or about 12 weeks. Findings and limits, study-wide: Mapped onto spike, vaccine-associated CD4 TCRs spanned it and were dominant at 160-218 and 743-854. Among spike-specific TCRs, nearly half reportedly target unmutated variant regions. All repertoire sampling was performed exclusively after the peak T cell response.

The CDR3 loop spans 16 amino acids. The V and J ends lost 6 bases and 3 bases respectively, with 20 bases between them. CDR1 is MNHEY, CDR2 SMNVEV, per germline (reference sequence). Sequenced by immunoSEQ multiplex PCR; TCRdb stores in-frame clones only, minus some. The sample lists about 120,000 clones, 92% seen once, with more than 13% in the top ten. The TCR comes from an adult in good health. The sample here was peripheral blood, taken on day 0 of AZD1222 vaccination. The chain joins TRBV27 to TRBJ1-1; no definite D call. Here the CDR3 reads CASSPLGVRRDTEAFF. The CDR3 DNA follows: TGTGCCAGCAGCCCTCTGGGCGTCAGGCGGGACACTGAAGCTTTCTTT.